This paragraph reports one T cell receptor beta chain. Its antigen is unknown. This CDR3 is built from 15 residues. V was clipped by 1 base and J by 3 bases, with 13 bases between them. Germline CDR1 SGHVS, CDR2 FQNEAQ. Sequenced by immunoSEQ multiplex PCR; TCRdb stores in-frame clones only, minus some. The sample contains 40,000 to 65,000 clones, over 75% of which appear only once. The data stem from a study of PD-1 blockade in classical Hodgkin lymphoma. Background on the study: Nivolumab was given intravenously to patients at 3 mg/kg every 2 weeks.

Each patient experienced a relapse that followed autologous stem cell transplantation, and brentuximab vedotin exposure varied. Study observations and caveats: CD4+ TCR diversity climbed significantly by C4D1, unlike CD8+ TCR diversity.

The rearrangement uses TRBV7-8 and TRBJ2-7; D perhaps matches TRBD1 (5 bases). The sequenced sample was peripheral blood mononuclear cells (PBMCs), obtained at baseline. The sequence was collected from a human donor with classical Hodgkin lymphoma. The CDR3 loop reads CASSLGRGTGYEQYF. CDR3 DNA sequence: TGTGCCAGCAGCTTAGGAAGGGGAACCGGCTACGAGCAGTACTTC.